Below, 24 T cell receptor beta chains from the same sample are listed, as sequenced in a study of blood T cells in healthy people across ages. A J-beta primer mix and a sample-barcoded 5' primer were used in a second PCR of roughly 6 to 11 cycles. TCRdb reprocessed the 5' RACE reads with MiXCR, giving one entry per CDR3 protein. Among around 900,000 distinct CDR3 sequences listed, around 54% were seen once. Sequenced material: blood. These receptors originate from a woman aged 55-70 years in good health.

This clonotype has a handful of counts. The chain joins TRBV2 to TRBJ2-1; D remains unclear. The CDR3 is made up of 11 amino acids. Trimming removed 6 bases at V and 6 bases at J, with 6 bases between. The germline CDR1 and CDR2 sequences are SNHLY and FYNNEI. The chain's CDR3 is CASRELNEQFF. CDR3 in DNA: TGTGCCAGCAGAGAGCTCAATGAGCAGTTCTTC.

V gene TRBV3-1 combines with J gene TRBJ2-7, with D unclear. V lost 6 bases to trimming and J lost 0 bases, with 9 bases between them. Germline V CDR1 and CDR2: LGHDT, YNNKEL (reference sequence). The CDR3 is 13 amino acids. CDR3 region: CASRFRRSYEQYF. As DNA, the CDR3 is TGTGCCAGCAGGTTCAGGCGCTCCTACGAGCAGTACTTC.

The J gene is TRBJ2-7, the V gene TRBV10-3, with TRBD1 matching 8 bases. The germline CDR1 and CDR2 sequences are ENHRY and SYGVKD. J lost 5 bases, V lost 6 bases, and 9 bases had no gene match. The CDR3 runs to 14 residues. CDR3 bases: TGTGCCATCAGGCATACAGGGGGGACAAACGAGCAGTACTTC. Protein: CAIRHTGGTNEQYF.

The J gene is TRBJ2-5, the V gene TRBV10-3; no clear D gene. Trimming took 0 bases from V and 5 from J, leaving 16 bases between them. Germline V gene lookup returns CDR1 ENHRY and CDR2 SYGVKD. The length of the CDR3 is 16 residues. CDR3 residues: CAISESMTLPWETQYF. CDR3 bases: TGTGCCATCAGTGAGTCGATGACACTCCCCTGGGAGACCCAGTACTTC.

This clonotype was seen only a few times. The rearrangement joins TRBV4-1 to TRBJ2-3; possibly TRBD1 or TRBD2 for D (5 bases each). There are 14 residues in the CDR3. V was trimmed by 1 base and J by 2 bases, leaving 7 bases between them. Germline CDR1 is MGHRA and CDR2 is YSYEKL. CDR3 amino acids: CASSQAGTTDTQYF. In DNA, the CDR3 is TGCGCCAGCAGCCAAGCCGGGACCACAGATACGCAGTATTTT.

The V gene is TRBV7-2, the J gene TRBJ2-1; tentatively, D is TRBD2 (7 bases). CDR3 length equals 15 residues. V was clipped by 4 bases and J by 1 base, with 11 bases between them. The germline CDR1 and CDR2 sequences are SGHTA and FQGNSA. The CDR3 bases are TGTGCCAGCAGCTCGCGGGGGCGGTCCTACAATGAGCAGTTCTTC. It codes for CASSSRGRSYNEQFF.

The V gene is TRBV12-3 or TRBV12-4, the J gene TRBJ1-5, with no clear D. V was trimmed by 6 bases and J by 3 bases, leaving 21 bases between them. This CDR3 contains 17 residues. CDR3 in amino acids: CASSKAFTTLPNQPQHF. The DNA of the CDR3 is TGTGCCAGCAGCAAAGCCTTCACCACCCTCCCCAATCAGCCCCAGCATTTT.

V gene TRBV4-3 combines with J gene TRBJ2-5; D call uncertain. The CDR3 loop spans 15 amino acids. The germline V and J ends were trimmed by 4 bases and 2 bases, with 14 bases remaining between them. Per germline, CDR1 LGHNA and CDR2 YSLEER. The CDR3 protein is CASSPNRRSQETQYF. CDR3 sequence (DNA): TGCGCCAGCAGCCCCAACCGGAGATCTCAAGAGACCCAGTACTTC.

The J gene is TRBJ2-7, the V gene TRBV21-1; no DNA check was done on the table's D call, TRBD2. TRBV21-1 counts as a pseudogene. CDR3 length: 15 residues. The CDR3 coding sequence is TGTGCCAGCAGCAAAGAATCTAGCGCGAACTACGAGCAGTACTTC. Encoded protein: CASSKESSANYEQYF.

This clonotype was seen a handful of times. The chain carries TRBV5-5 and TRBJ1-2; possible D gene TRBD1, 6 bases. Germline lookup yields CDR1 SGHKS and CDR2 YYEKEE (reference sequence). V was shortened by 1 base and J by 4 bases, with 20 bases between the two germline ends. The CDR3 length is 17 residues. CDR3 residues: CASSLYVPRGRAYGYTF. CDR3 in DNA: TGTGCCAGCAGCTTGTACGTGCCTCGGGGGCGGGCCTATGGCTACACCTTC.

This chain uses TRBV27 with TRBJ2-1; the match to TRBD2 covers 12 bases. CDR3 length equals 17 residues. CDR1 MNHEY and CDR2 SMNVEV come from the germline V gene (reference sequence). Trimming took 4 bases from V and 1 from J; bases not matched to a gene: 5. In DNA form, the CDR3 reads TGTGCCAGCAGTTACCTAGCGGGAGGGCCGTCCTACAATGAGCAGTTCTTC. This encodes CASSYLAGGPSYNEQFF.

This chain uses TRBV27 with TRBJ2-7, with a possible D match to TRBD1 (6 bases). The CDR3 contains 14 residues. The germline CDR1 and CDR2 sequences are MNHEY and SMNVEV (reference sequence). Trimming took 5 bases from V and 4 from J, leaving 15 bases between them. This chain's CDR3 is CASSNGIQGYEQYF. The CDR3, as DNA: TGTGCCAGCAGTAATGGGATACAGGGATACGAGCAGTACTTC.

This clonotype was counted a few times. The chain couples TRBV15 to TRBJ2-4, with D possibly TRBD1 on 6 matching bases. CDR1 and CDR2 from the germline V gene are LNHNV and YYDKDF (reference sequence). The CDR3 extends over 15 amino acids. V lost 0 bases and J lost 7, with 13 bases in between. CDR3 nucleotides: TGTGCCACCAGCAGAGATGGGGGCTACCCTAACATTCAGTACTTC. Translation gives CATSRDGGYPNIQYF.

This clonotype was picked up a small number of times. The chain recombines TRBV28 with TRBJ1-2, with D possibly being TRBD1 (5 bases). V lost 9 bases to trimming and J lost 4 bases, with 18 bases between them. The CDR3 loop spans 14 amino acids. Germline V lookup: CDR1 MDHEN, CDR2 SYDVKM. This CDR3 is CASFGQGHFYGYTF. The CDR3 nucleotides read TGTGCCAGTTTTGGGCAGGGTCATTTCTATGGCTACACCTTC.

The rearrangement uses TRBV12-3 or TRBV12-4 and TRBJ2-7, with a possible D match to TRBD1 (5 bases). This CDR3 has 14 residues. Trimming took off 5 bases at V and 5 bases at J, with 16 bases between the two ends. CDR3 sequence: CASSVSGHSDEQYF. In DNA, the CDR3 is TGTGCCAGCAGTGTCTCCGGACATTCCGACGAGCAGTACTTC.

This chain uses TRBV5-1 with TRBJ2-7, with D uncertain. This CDR3 has 14 amino acids. Per the germline V gene, CDR1 is SGHRS and CDR2 is YFSETQ. The ends were cut back, 0 bases at V and 3 bases at J, with 10 bases in the middle. The chain's CDR3 is CASSLDSRNYEQYF. CDR3 in DNA: TGCGCCAGCAGCTTGGACAGTCGAAACTACGAGCAGTACTTC.

This clonotype was counted once. The chain links TRBV28 to TRBJ2-1, with D unresolved. Germline loops: CDR1 MDHEN, CDR2 SYDVKM. The CDR3 is 13 residues long. The V end was cut by 6 bases, the J end by 6 bases, with 12 bases between. The CDR3 DNA follows: TGTGCCAGCAGCCCTACAGATCCCAATGAGCAGTTCTTC. It codes for CASSPTDPNEQFF.

The CDR3 DNA reads as TGTGCCAGCTCACACATTGAAAAACTGTTTTTT. Protein sequence: CASSHIEKLFF. This chain links TRBV18 with TRBJ1-4, with no clear D. V was cut by 4 bases and J by 7 bases, with 4 bases left in between. The germline V gene encodes CDR1 KGHSH and CDR2 LQKENI. The CDR3 loop spans 11 amino acids.

The genes are TRBV27 and TRBJ1-6; 8 bases are a match to TRBD1. The CDR3 totals 14 residues. Per germline, CDR1 MNHEY and CDR2 SMNVEV (reference sequence). Trimming removed 7 bases from V and 7 bases from J; junction bases left unmatched: 6. CDR3 protein: CASTGQGGNSPLHF. In DNA, the CDR3 is TGTGCCAGCACCGGACAGGGTGGCAATTCACCCCTCCACTTT.

The V and J genes are TRBV3-1 and TRBJ2-7; weak D call: TRBD2 (6 bases). Between the trimmed V and J ends, which lost 0 bases and 4 bases, there was a span of 10 bases. The CDR3 length is 14 residues. Germline V CDR1 and CDR2: LGHDT, YNNKEL (reference sequence). The CDR3 loop is CASSQEHRGYEQYF. The CDR3 DNA sequence: TGTGCCAGCAGCCAAGAGCACCGGGGGTACGAGCAGTACTTC.

The chain employs TRBV20-1 and TRBJ2-1; the D gene is possibly TRBD2 (5 bases). Deletions cut 5 bases from V and 7 bases from J, with 15 bases between. The CDR3 is 13 amino acids. From germline, CDR1 is DFQATT and CDR2 SNEGSKA (reference sequence). CDR3 sequence (DNA): TGCAGTGCTTCGGAGGCCCCTTTGAATGAGCAGTTCTTC. Its protein is CSASEAPLNEQFF.

This clonotype was observed a few times. The chain employs TRBV7-9 and TRBJ2-1; D is possibly TRBD1 (5 bases). Looked up from germline, CDR1 is SEHNR and CDR2 is FQNEAQ (reference sequence). This CDR3 spans 12 amino acids. With 3 bases removed from V and 9 bases from J, the gap between germline ends came to 9 bases. CDR3 protein: CASSFQGTEQFF. As DNA, the CDR3 is TGTGCCAGCAGCTTTCAGGGAACTGAGCAGTTCTTC.

The CDR3 sequence: CASGSLAGANVLTF. Written as DNA, the CDR3 is TGTGCCAGCGGTAGTTTGGCTGGGGCCAACGTCCTGACTTTC. This sequence joins TRBV27 and TRBJ2-6; D remains unclear. V was trimmed by 8 bases and J by 2 bases, leaving 10 bases between them. This CDR3 has 14 amino acids. The germline V gene encodes CDR1 MNHEY and CDR2 SMNVEV (reference sequence).

This clonotype was counted between two and nine times. The rearrangement uses TRBV7-2 and TRBJ2-4; 7 nucleotides match TRBD2. Germline V CDR1 and CDR2: SGHTA, FQGNSA. The CDR3 consists of 14 residues. J lost 9 bases, V lost 1 base, and 6 bases had no gene match. In DNA, the CDR3 is TGTGCCAGCAGCTTAGGTGGCTCGGGGGGCATTCAGTACTTC. Protein sequence: CASSLGGSGGIQYF.